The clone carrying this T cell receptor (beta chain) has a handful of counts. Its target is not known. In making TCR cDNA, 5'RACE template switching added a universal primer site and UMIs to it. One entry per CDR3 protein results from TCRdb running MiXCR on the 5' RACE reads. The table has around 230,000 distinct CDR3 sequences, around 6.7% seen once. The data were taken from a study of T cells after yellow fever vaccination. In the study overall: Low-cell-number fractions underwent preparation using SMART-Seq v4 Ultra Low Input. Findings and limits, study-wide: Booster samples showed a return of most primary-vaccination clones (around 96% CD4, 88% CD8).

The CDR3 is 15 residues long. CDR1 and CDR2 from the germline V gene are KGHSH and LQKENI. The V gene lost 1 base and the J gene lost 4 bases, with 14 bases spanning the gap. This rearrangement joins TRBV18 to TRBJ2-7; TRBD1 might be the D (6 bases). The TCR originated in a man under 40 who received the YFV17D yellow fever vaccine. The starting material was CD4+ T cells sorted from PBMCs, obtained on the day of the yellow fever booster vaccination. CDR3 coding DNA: TGTGCCAGCTCACCACTTTCCAGGGGACCTTACGAGCAGTACTTC. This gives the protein CASSPLSRGPYEQYF.